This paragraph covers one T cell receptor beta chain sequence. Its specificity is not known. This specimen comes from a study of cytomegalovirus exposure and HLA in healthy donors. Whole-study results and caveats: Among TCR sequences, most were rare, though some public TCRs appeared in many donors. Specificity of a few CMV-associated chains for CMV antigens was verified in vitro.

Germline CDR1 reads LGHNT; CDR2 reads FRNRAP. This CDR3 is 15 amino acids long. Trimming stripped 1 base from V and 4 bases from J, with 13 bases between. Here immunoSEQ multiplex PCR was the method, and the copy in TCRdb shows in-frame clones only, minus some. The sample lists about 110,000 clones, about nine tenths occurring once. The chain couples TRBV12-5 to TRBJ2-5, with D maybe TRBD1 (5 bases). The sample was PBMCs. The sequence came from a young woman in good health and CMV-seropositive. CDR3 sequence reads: CASGLASQGGETQYF. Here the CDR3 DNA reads TGTGCTAGTGGTTTGGCCTCCCAGGGTGGAGAGACCCAGTACTTC. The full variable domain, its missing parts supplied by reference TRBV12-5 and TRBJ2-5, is DARVTQTPRHKVTEMGQEVTMRCQPILGHNTVFWYRQTMMQGLELLAYFRNRAPLDDSGMPKDRFSAEMPDATLATLKIQPSEPRDSAVYFCASGLASQGGETQYFGPGTRLLVL.